This is a list of T cell receptor beta chains from one sample in a study of read filtering for tumor transcriptome and immune sequencing. Via MiXCR, TCRdb re-called the reads, giving one row per CDR3 protein. Among around 58,000 distinct CDR3 sequences, around 14% were seen once, and the ten largest hold roughly 45%. The sample comprised a population of CD138-negative cells sorted from bone marrow. Receptors were obtained from a donor aged 40 or over with multiple myeloma. Each CDR3 is given with its conserved first and last residue.

V gene,J gene,CDR3 protein
TRBV6-5,TRBJ2-5,CASSYGGLASETQYF
TRBV5-6,TRBJ2-2,CASSLAALAAYANTGELFF
TRBV20-1,TRBJ1-5,CSARDQGWTARDNQPQHF
TRBV5-3,TRBJ1-5,CARSLDSSNQPQHF
TRBV6-2/TRBV6-3,TRBJ2-3,CASLDRVGDTQYF
TRBV7-3,TRBJ2-2,CASSLTANTGELFF
TRBV7-3,TRBJ2-7,CASSATGTVSYEQYF
TRBV5-1,TRBJ2-1,CASFLGLAGVGEQFF
TRBV12-5,TRBJ1-5,CASARTGDNQPQHF
TRBV6-5,TRBJ2-2,CASSYSIASGSMDTGELFF
TRBV3-1,TRBJ2-3,CASSPPLAGAKRDTQYF
TRBV19,TRBJ1-5,CASTPTGGEVPQHF
TRBV7-3,TRBJ2-7,CASSLTSGPYEQYF
TRBV29-1,TRBJ2-5,CSVGMTLSEGTQYF
TRBV29-1,TRBJ1-2,CSVEVGLYGYTF
TRBV12-3/TRBV12-4,TRBJ2-2,CASSRGTVNTGELFF
TRBV6-1,TRBJ2-1,CASIIAGGLQSEQFF
TRBV12-3/TRBV12-4,TRBJ2-3,CASSLKAGGPDTQYF
TRBV15,TRBJ1-1,CATSGPDRGPGVDTEAFF
TRBV24-1,TRBJ2-3,CATGDSGRANQYF
TRBV20-1,TRBJ2-7,CSASGGTSYEQYF
TRBV20-1,TRBJ2-3,CSAQPTLAGGRTDTQYF
TRBV7-9,TRBJ2-7,CASSRTGTGPYEQYF
TRBV7-8,TRBJ2-3,CASSLFSGSASTDTQYF
TRBV6-6,TRBJ1-4,CASSYSSRQTATNEKLFF
TRBV9,TRBJ2-1,CASSGSGSPGDEQFF
TRBV6-1,TRBJ1-2,CASSGTGWLGGYTF
TRBV7-2,TRBJ1-5,CASSDRGIGNQPQHF
TRBV20-1,TRBJ2-7,CSARVTGQGSYEQYF
TRBV5-8,TRBJ1-1,CASSLGMGANTEAFF
TRBV25-1,TRBJ2-7,CASTRLADTYEQYF
TRBV6-6,TRBJ2-3,CASSYSAGSRPNTDTQYF
TRBV5-1,TRBJ2-1,CASSLVAGTGGNEQFF
TRBV19,TRBJ1-1,CASSMNPGAAQNTEAFF
TRBV5-5,TRBJ2-3,CASSFTGRADTQYF
TRBV20-1,TRBJ1-4,CSARESGINEKLFF
TRBV29-1,TRBJ2-7,CSVKAAGNPYEQYF